These T cell receptor beta chains were read from a single sample in a study of T cells expressing NK-cell markers. TCRdb re-called the 5' RACE reads and catalogs CDR3 proteins one per entry, DNA excluded. The sample includes fewer than 300,000 distinct CDR3 sequences. The sample consisted of blood T cells: a sorted CD56 or NKG2C T cell subset, CD4+ or CD8+ T cells, or bulk PBMC T cells (not recorded which). The source of these receptors is a woman between 18 and 69 years old in good health. Each CDR3 is given with its conserved first and last residue.

CDR3aa	j_gene	v_gene
CASSSYVGTEAFF	TRBJ1-1	TRBV11-2
CATGEAGGGPYEQYF	TRBJ2-7	TRBV24-1
CSWVGAAQETQYF	TRBJ2-5	TRBV20-1
CASSYGRVSYEQYF	TRBJ2-7	TRBV6-5
CASSRRDGGNSPLHF	TRBJ1-6	TRBV4-3
CASRPDLAGGDNEQFF	TRBJ2-1	TRBV7-2
CASSIDGPGQTYGYTF	TRBJ1-2	TRBV19
CATSDLGTGNTDTQYF	TRBJ2-3	TRBV24-1
CSARDRSMRGANVLTF	TRBJ2-6	TRBV20-1
CSAWTGDEKLFF	TRBJ1-4	TRBV20-1
CSARVGVGQPQHF	TRBJ1-5	TRBV20-1
CASSLVMSGGNEQFF	TRBJ2-1	TRBV5-1
CSVEGGGRETQYF	TRBJ2-5	TRBV29-1
CASSLVNIYEQYF	TRBJ2-7	TRBV11-2
CASRGVTPGGGGELFF	TRBJ2-2	TRBV27
CSAPAQGISPLHF	TRBJ1-6	TRBV20-1
CASKFDREGNQPQHF	TRBJ1-5	TRBV2
CSADPGGYTDTQYF	TRBJ2-3	TRBV20-1
CSARAWTGTETQYF	TRBJ2-5	TRBV20-1
CASRLSSGGFLETQYF	TRBJ2-5	TRBV7-2
CASSPRWEEQFF	TRBJ2-1	TRBV7-2
CASSQLPRGGNTEAFF	TRBJ1-1	TRBV4-3
CASRGTGGGTEAFF	TRBJ1-1	TRBV6-2/TRBV6-3
CASSLEGLAGGHSGELFF	TRBJ2-2	TRBV5-6
CASSFGAQPQHF	TRBJ1-5	TRBV5-6
CASRPGLADPDTQYF	TRBJ2-3	TRBV19
CASSRGTGVLYSNQPQHF	TRBJ1-5	TRBV3-1
CASSNWTSGRRETQYF	TRBJ2-5	TRBV9
CASSGESGRAYNDQFF	TRBJ2-1	TRBV6-1
CSARRLYGYTF	TRBJ1-2	TRBV20-1
CASSWGTGGGYGYTF	TRBJ1-2	TRBV6-5
CASSRLGIPYNSPLHF	TRBJ1-6	TRBV11-2
CASSPILDGKFANTGELFF	TRBJ2-2	TRBV12-3/TRBV12-4
CASNTFPGTSGSTDTQYF	TRBJ2-3	TRBV7-6
CASSQDGPARTDTQYF	TRBJ2-3	TRBV4-1
CASSQRTGGVTDTQYF	TRBJ2-3	TRBV4-2
CATSDPSGRAGSPYNEQFF	TRBJ2-1	TRBV24-1
CASTAGPSRDEQFF	TRBJ2-1	TRBV12-3/TRBV12-4
CASSQVWTSNQPQHF	TRBJ1-5	TRBV4-3
CASSFSGPDYGYTF	TRBJ1-2	TRBV12-3/TRBV12-4
CASSDGTPKETQYF	TRBJ2-5	TRBV7-2